The 20 T cell receptor beta chains reported below all come from one sample, sequenced in a study of CD4 T cells in relation to SARS-CoV-2 and coronaviruses. Unexposed donor CD4+ T cells date from about 2011-2018, before the COVID-19 pandemic. After roughly ten days of culture, CD4+ T cells were isolated. Using immunoSEQ multiplex PCR, the repertoire was profiled, and TCRdb retains in-frame clones only, with some absent. The sample has 9,500 to 11,000 clones; over 65% are singletons. The antigens for these receptors are not known. The sample taken for sequencing was CD4+ T cells from PBMCs, cultured in vitro. Receptors were obtained from a human donor in good health.

This clone was picked up a small number of times. The chain carries TRBV12-3 or TRBV12-4 and TRBJ2-7, with 7 bases lining up with TRBD1. The CDR3 is 12 residues long. V lost 5 bases, J lost 8 bases, and 6 bases stayed unmatched. The CDR3 sequence is CASSLLQGKQYF. For the CDR3, the DNA is TGTGCCAGCAGTCTGCTACAGGGGAAGCAGTACTTC.

This chain connects TRBV18 to TRBJ2-5, with TRBD1 matching 7 bases. The V gene end was trimmed by 2 bases and the J gene end by 9 bases; junction bases not matched to a gene: 12. The CDR3 totals 15 residues. Germline CDR1 is KGHSH and CDR2 is LQKENI. DNA of the CDR3: TGTGCCAGCTCACCAAACGAAAGGGGCCAGGGGGCCCAGTACTTC. Amino acids: CASSPNERGQGAQYF.

V usage is TRBV11-2 and J usage is TRBJ1-4, with unresolved D. V shed 1 base and J shed 4 bases, with 10 bases lying between them. This CDR3 comprises 15 residues. Per the germline V gene, CDR1 is SGHAT and CDR2 is FQNNGV. The CDR3: CASSLGTQSNEKLFF. CDR3 nucleotides: TGTGCCAGCAGCTTAGGTACACAAAGTAATGAAAAACTGTTTTTT.

This rearrangement joins TRBV5-4 to TRBJ2-5; 10 bases match TRBD2. V lost 0 bases, J lost 4 bases, and 12 bases stayed unmatched. The germline gives CDR1 SGHNT, CDR2 YYREEE (reference sequence). The CDR3 is 18 amino acids. CDR3 sequence reads: CASSLVVSSGRSGETQYF. CDR3 bases: TGTGCCAGCAGCTTGGTGGTTAGTAGCGGGAGGAGCGGAGAGACCCAGTACTTC.

The V call is TRBV6-5, the J call TRBJ2-7; possibly TRBD1 for D (5 bases). Germline CDR1 reads MNHEY; CDR2 reads SVGAGI. The CDR3 covers 13 residues. With 2 bases removed from V and 3 bases from J, the gap between germline ends came to 8 bases. DNA for the CDR3: TGTGCCAGCAGTTACCAGGGATTCTACGAGCAGTACTTC. Its protein is CASSYQGFYEQYF.

The rearrangement joins TRBV28 to TRBJ2-3, with TRBD2 as a possible D gene (6 bases). This CDR3 is 16 amino acids long. CDR1 and CDR2 from the germline V gene are MDHEN and SYDVKM. Trimming took off 6 bases at V and 0 bases at J, with 16 bases between the two ends. The CDR3 sequence is CASRSDYSGSTDTQYF. The CDR3 DNA follows: TGTGCCAGCAGGTCGGACTATTCGGGTAGCACAGATACGCAGTATTTT.

V usage is TRBV25-1 and J usage is TRBJ1-6, with D perhaps TRBD1 (5 bases). The germline gives CDR1 MGHDK, CDR2 SYGVNS. Trimming pared 5 bases from V and 10 bases from J, leaving 12 bases between. The CDR3 length is 13 residues. For the CDR3, the DNA is TGTGCCAGCAGTCAAGGGGTACGGTCACCCCTCCACTTT. This gives the protein CASSQGVRSPLHF.

This clone has only a few counts. The genes are TRBV5-1 and TRBJ2-7; the match to TRBD2 covers 9 bases. V dropped 5 bases and J dropped 1; count of bases not matched to a gene: 7. CDR1 is SGHRS, CDR2 YFSETQ, per germline. The length of the CDR3 is 15 residues. The CDR3 nucleotides read TGCGCCAGCAGTTTCGAGACTAGCGGATCCTACGAGCAGTACTTC. Amino acids: CASSFETSGSYEQYF.

The chain links TRBV28 to TRBJ1-6, with D possibly matching TRBD1 (5 bases). Trimming took 7 bases from V and 6 from J, leaving 10 bases between them. The CDR3 spans 13 residues. Germline V gives CDR1 MDHEN, CDR2 SYDVKM. The CDR3 region is CASKEGVNSPLHF. The CDR3, as DNA: TGTGCCAGCAAGGAAGGGGTTAATTCACCCCTCCACTTT. The whole variable domain, filled in from reference TRBV28 and TRBJ1-6, reads DVKVTQSSRYLVKRTGEKVFLECVQDMDHENMFWYRQDPGLGLRLIYFSYDVKMKEKGDIPEGYSVSREKKERFSLILESASTNQTSMYLCASKEGVNSPLHFGNGTRLTVT.

This clone appeared once. The chain links TRBV29-1 to TRBJ2-5, with a possible D match to TRBD1 (6 bases). Germline V gene data show CDR1 as SQVTM and CDR2 as ANQGSEA. V lost 3 bases and J lost 8, with 16 bases in between. The CDR3 spans 13 residues. CDR3 in amino acids: CSVDRGQSGTQYF. DNA of the CDR3: TGCAGCGTTGACAGGGGCCAGTCGGGCACCCAGTACTTC.

The V gene is TRBV4-3, the J gene TRBJ2-1, with D perhaps TRBD1 (5 bases). CDR1 is LGHNA and CDR2 is YSLEER in the germline V gene. Trimming took 3 bases from V and 6 from J, leaving 15 bases between them. CDR3 size: 15 residues. Here the CDR3 DNA reads TGCGCCAGCAGCCACCACTCAGAAGGGGTCAATGAGCAGTTCTTC. Its protein product is CASSHHSEGVNEQFF.

The V gene is TRBV7-3, the J gene TRBJ2-5; tentatively, D is TRBD2 (5 bases). The CDR3 is 14 amino acids. V was trimmed by 0 bases and J by 2 bases, leaving 7 bases between them. The V gene's germline CDR1 is SGHTA and CDR2 FQGTGA. CDR3 amino acids: CASSLTGRQETQYF. CDR3 coding DNA: TGTGCCAGCAGCTTAACGGGGAGACAAGAGACCCAGTACTTC.

V is TRBV19 and J is TRBJ2-5; 10 bases line up with TRBD2. This CDR3 contains 15 residues. CDR1 is LNHDA and CDR2 is SQIVND in the germline V gene (reference sequence). V shed 8 bases and J 5 bases; nucleotides not matched to a gene: 11. The CDR3 sequence is CASQESGRAGETQYF. The CDR3 DNA follows: TGTGCCAGTCAAGAAAGCGGGAGGGCGGGGGAGACCCAGTACTTC.

V usage is TRBV7-8 and J usage is TRBJ1-6; D is undetermined. Between the trimmed V and J ends, which lost 5 bases and 15 bases, there was a span of 11 bases. The CDR3 has 11 amino acids. The germline V gene has CDR1 SGHVS and CDR2 FQNEAQ. The CDR3 reads CASSPAGRLHF. DNA of the CDR3: TGTGCCAGCAGCCCTGCCGGGCGCCTCCACTTT.

The chain uses TRBV14 and TRBJ2-1, with TRBD2 identical over 7 bases. V shed 2 bases, J shed 10 bases, and the junction held 8 bases outside the gene matches. The CDR3 is 14 amino acids. Germline lookup yields CDR1 SGHDN and CDR2 FVKESK. CDR3 sequence: CASSQWGLLAEQFF. The CDR3 DNA is TGTGCCAGCAGCCAATGGGGCTTACTAGCGGAGCAGTTCTTC.

The V call is TRBV2, the J call TRBJ2-3; no clear D gene. Germline V gives CDR1 SNHLY, CDR2 FYNNEI. Trimming took 3 bases from V and 2 from J, leaving 9 bases between them. The CDR3 loop spans 14 amino acids. The CDR3 DNA reads as TGTGCCAGCAGTGATGTGCGGATCACAGATACGCAGTATTTT. It yields the protein CASSDVRITDTQYF.

The V gene is TRBV5-1, the J gene TRBJ1-4; TRBD1 agrees at 7 bases. CDR3 length: 13 residues. Trimming at V came to 0 bases and at J to 7 bases, leaving 0 bases not matched to a gene. Germline assignment: CDR1 SGHRS and CDR2 YFSETQ. Here the CDR3 reads CASSLGQGEKLFF. DNA of the CDR3: TGCGCCAGCAGCTTGGGACAGGGTGAAAAACTGTTTTTT. Drawing the rest from reference TRBV5-1 and TRBJ1-4, the complete variable domain is KAGVTQTPRYLIKTRGQQVTLSCSPISGHRSVSWYQQTPGQGLQFLFEYFSETQRNKGNFPGRFSGRQFSNSRSEMNVSTLELGDSALYLCASSLGQGEKLFFGSGTQLSVL.

The chain recombines TRBV19 with TRBJ2-7; 7 bases are a match to TRBD1. The CDR3 contains 14 residues. V was pared by 7 bases and J by 2 bases, with 8 bases of the junction left unmatched. Germline CDR1 is LNHDA and CDR2 is SQIVND (reference sequence). CDR3 nucleotide sequence: TGTGCCAGTACTCTCCGGGACAGACCCTACGAGCAGTACTTC. Translating gives CASTLRDRPYEQYF.

The V gene is TRBV7-2, the J gene TRBJ1-2; the D gene is possibly TRBD1 (6 bases). CDR3 size: 14 residues. V lost 1 base to trimming and J lost 3 bases, with 9 bases between them. The germline CDR1 and CDR2 sequences are SGHTA and FQGNSA. The CDR3 bases are TGTGCCAGCAGCTTAGGGGGGGCTGACTATGGCTACACCTTC. It encodes CASSLGGADYGYTF.

The V and J genes are TRBV6-5 and TRBJ1-5; 10 bases match TRBD1. V lost 6 bases and J lost 6; bases outside the gene matches: 8. The CDR3 consists of 15 residues. Germline V gene lookup returns CDR1 MNHEY and CDR2 SVGAGI. The CDR3 DNA reads TGTGCCAGCAGAACCCCGGGACAGGGGAGTCAGCCCCAGCATTTT. This sequence encodes CASRTPGQGSQPQHF.